A single sample is the source of the 31 T cell receptor beta chains below, sequenced in a study of T cell repertoires in cytomegalovirus infection. TCRdb passed the reads through MiXCR, listing each CDR3 protein once. The sample lists more than 500,000 distinct CDR3 sequences; approximately 15% were seen once. Sequenced: CD8+ T cells from PBMCs. The receptors stem from a human donor in good health (CMV status not recorded). Some clones in this sample may be carry-over from other donors' samples.

This clonotype has ten or more counts. The rearrangement links TRBV11-2 to TRBJ2-5; TRBD1 aligns across 9 bases. Trimming removed 0 bases from V and 2 bases from J; junction bases left unmatched: 13. Germline V gene sequence: CDR1 SGHAT, CDR2 FQNNGV. The CDR3 length is 19 residues. CDR3 sequence reads: CASSLEFRDRDFPQETQYF. The CDR3, as DNA: TGTGCCAGCAGCTTAGAGTTCCGGGACAGGGACTTCCCACAAGAGACCCAGTACTTC.

This clonotype was seen a few times. This chain links TRBV20-1 with TRBJ2-5; TRBD2 matches at 11 bases. The germline V gene encodes CDR1 DFQATT and CDR2 SNEGSKA (reference sequence). With V trimmed by 4 bases and J by 4 bases, 11 bases remained unmatched. The CDR3 spans 16 residues. The CDR3 DNA reads as TGCAGTGCTAAGCTAGCGGGGGGAATTCAGGGAGAGACCCAGTACTTC. Protein product: CSAKLAGGIQGETQYF.

This chain uses TRBV14 with TRBJ2-6, with 10 positions matching TRBD1. CDR1 and CDR2 from the germline V gene are SGHDN and FVKESK. The V and J ends lost 3 bases and 0 bases, in that order; junction bases with no gene match: 11. This CDR3 has 20 residues. The CDR3 nucleotides are TGTGCCAGCAGCCATCCCCCGGGACAGGGGTTCCGCTCTGGGGCCAACGTCCTGACTTTC. Protein sequence: CASSHPPGQGFRSGANVLTF. The full variable domain, with the rest looked up from reference TRBV14 and TRBJ2-6, is EAGVTQFPSHSVIEKGQTVTLRCDPISGHDNLYWYRRVMGKEIKFLLHFVKESKQDESGMPNNRFLAERTGGTYSTLKVQPAELEDSGVYFCASSHPPGQGFRSGANVLTFGAGSRLTVL.

The chain carries TRBV15 and TRBJ1-1; no clear D gene. Trimming removed 3 bases from V and 4 bases from J, with 15 bases in between. Germline CDR1 is LNHNV and CDR2 is YYDKDF (reference sequence). The CDR3 spans 15 residues. As DNA, the CDR3 is TGTGCCACCAGCAGCCAAGCCGGGAGGACCACTGAAGCTTTCTTT. This gives the protein CATSSQAGRTTEAFF. Complete variable domain (other parts from reference TRBV15 and TRBJ1-1): DAMVIQNPRYQVTQFGKPVTLSCSQTLNHNVMYWYQQKSSQAPKLLFHYYDKDFNNEADTPDNFQSRRPNTSFCFLDIRSPGLGDTAMYLCATSSQAGRTTEAFFGQGTRLTVV.

This clonotype was recorded many times. This chain connects TRBV28 to TRBJ1-1; no clear D gene. Trimming removed 2 bases from V and 1 base from J, with 8 bases in between. Germline CDR1 and CDR2: MDHEN and SYDVKM. The CDR3 extends over 14 amino acids. The CDR3 is CASSLGSKNTEAFF. CDR3 DNA: TGTGCCAGCAGTTTAGGCTCGAAGAACACTGAAGCTTTCTTT.

The chain joins TRBV5-1 to TRBJ2-2, with D perhaps given as TRBD1 or TRBD2 (5 bases each). This CDR3 contains 14 residues. In germline, CDR1 is SGHRS, CDR2 YFSETQ. V lost 4 bases, J lost 6 bases, and 13 bases lay in between. As DNA, the CDR3 is TGCGCCAGCAGCGGGGACCTGGGACCCGGGGAGCTGTTTTTT. Translating gives CASSGDLGPGELFF. Full variable domain (missing parts from reference TRBV5-1 and TRBJ2-2): KAGVTQTPRYLIKTRGQQVTLSCSPISGHRSVSWYQQTPGQGLQFLFEYFSETQRNKGNFPGRFSGRQFSNSRSEMNVSTLELGDSALYLCASSGDLGPGELFFGEGSRLTVL.

This clonotype showed up many times. The chain has TRBV28 and TRBJ1-1; D gene unclear. This CDR3 has 14 amino acids. Germline assignment: CDR1 MDHEN and CDR2 SYDVKM. Trimming removed 2 bases at V and 3 bases at J, with 10 bases between. CDR3 in amino acids: CASSLVTPDTEAFF. The CDR3 DNA reads TGTGCCAGCAGTTTAGTTACCCCGGACACTGAAGCTTTCTTT. Supplemented by reference TRBV28 and TRBJ1-1, the full variable domain reads DVKVTQSSRYLVKRTGEKVFLECVQDMDHENMFWYRQDPGLGLRLIYFSYDVKMKEKGDIPEGYSVSREKKERFSLILESASTNQTSMYLCASSLVTPDTEAFFGQGTRLTVV.

The V and J genes are TRBV27 and TRBJ2-7; 8 positions agree with TRBD1. The CDR3 is 15 amino acids. CDR1 MNHEY and CDR2 SMNVEV come from the germline V gene (reference sequence). V gave up 5 bases and J gave up 2 bases; unmatched junction bases: 8. In DNA form, the CDR3 reads TGTGCCAGCAGTCTCGCCGGGACAGGCCCCTACGAGCAGTACTTC. Its protein is CASSLAGTGPYEQYF.

This clonotype was found a few times. The gene calls are TRBV5-6 and TRBJ2-3; TRBD1 aligns across 10 bases. CDR1 is SGHDT and CDR2 is YYEEEE in the germline V gene. After removal of 4 bases from V and 4 bases from J, the junction contained 6 bases not matched to a gene. There are 15 residues in the CDR3. CDR3 residues: CASSPRDRGSDTQYF. CDR3 DNA: TGTGCCAGCAGCCCCAGGGACAGGGGTTCAGATACGCAGTATTTT.

In its sample, this clonotype was seen many times. The chain is built from TRBV6-1 and TRBJ2-7; D uncertain. From germline, CDR1 is MNHNS and CDR2 SASEGT. The CDR3 has 13 amino acids. V lost 9 bases, J lost 1 base, and 13 bases lay in between. Written as DNA, the CDR3 is TGTGCCAGTAGAGGCTACTCTTCCTACGAGCAGTACTTC. This codes for CASRGYSSYEQYF.

This clonotype showed up many times. V gene TRBV12-3 or TRBV12-4 combines with J gene TRBJ2-1; 7 nucleotides match TRBD2. The junction had 5 bases not matched to a gene; V was cut back by 3 bases and J by 0 bases. CDR3 length equals 16 residues. Here the CDR3 DNA reads TGTGCCAGCAGTTTCTCTAGCGGTAGCTCCTACAATGAGCAGTTCTTC. As protein: CASSFSSGSSYNEQFF.

At least ten counts were recorded for this clonotype. The CDR3 DNA reads TGTGCCATCAGTGACCCTGGGGAAGGGGCAGGGAACACTGAAGCTTTCTTT. Its protein product is CAISDPGEGAGNTEAFF. The J gene is TRBJ1-1, the V gene TRBV10-3; D possibly corresponds to TRBD1 (5 bases). This CDR3 contains 17 residues. Trimming pared 3 bases from V and 1 base from J, leaving 18 bases between. From germline, CDR1 is ENHRY and CDR2 SYGVKD.

This rearrangement joins TRBV19 to TRBJ2-3; TRBD1 aligns across 8 bases. There are 17 residues in the CDR3. V lost 3 bases to trimming and J lost 4 bases; unmatched junction nucleotides: 12. Germline V lookup: CDR1 LNHDA, CDR2 SQIVND (reference sequence). The CDR3 reads CASSIFGQGTLPDTQYF. Here the CDR3 DNA reads TGTGCCAGTAGTATCTTCGGACAGGGAACCCTCCCAGATACGCAGTATTTT.

This clonotype has just a few counts. The CDR3 DNA sequence: TGTGCCAGCAGCTTGGTCAGGGGAATGGACACTGAAGCTTTCTTT. It encodes CASSLVRGMDTEAFF. This chain joins TRBV7-9 and TRBJ1-1; tentatively, D is TRBD1 (6 bases). Trimming left V 3 bases short and J 3 bases short, with 14 bases between. Germline V gives CDR1 SEHNR, CDR2 FQNEAQ (reference sequence). The CDR3 spans 15 residues.

This clonotype was found many times. The chain recombines TRBV6-1 with TRBJ2-3; D gene uncertain. Looked up from germline, CDR1 is MNHNS and CDR2 is SASEGT. The CDR3 extends over 15 amino acids. The germline V and J ends were trimmed by 3 bases and 1 base, with 11 bases remaining between them. The CDR3 reads CASSDQVWGTDTQYF. CDR3 DNA: TGTGCCAGCAGTGACCAAGTCTGGGGCACAGATACGCAGTATTTT.

This clonotype was recorded many times. V gene TRBV4-2 combines with J gene TRBJ2-2, with TRBD2 matching over 12 bases. Looked up from germline, CDR1 is LGHNA and CDR2 is YNFKEQ. Unmatched junction bases numbered 6, after V lost 4 bases and J lost 3 bases. The CDR3 extends over 17 amino acids. CDR3 loop: CASSLTSGGPDTGELFF. In DNA, the CDR3 is TGTGCCAGCAGCCTGACTAGCGGGGGACCGGACACCGGGGAGCTGTTTTTT.

This clonotype was counted many times. This chain links TRBV4-2 with TRBJ2-7; D ambiguous. Germline V CDR1 and CDR2: LGHNA, YNFKEQ. The V end was cut by 3 bases, the J end by 0 bases, with 15 bases between. The CDR3 runs 16 residues. The CDR3 here is CASSQEPAGASYEQYF. CDR3 DNA: TGTGCCAGCAGCCAGGAACCGGCAGGTGCCTCCTACGAGCAGTACTTC.

This clonotype came up many times. This chain links TRBV28 with TRBJ2-1; D not certain. Between the trimmed V and J ends, which lost 6 bases and 6 bases, there was a span of 15 bases. The germline V gene encodes CDR1 MDHEN and CDR2 SYDVKM. CDR3 length: 14 amino acids. CDR3 loop: CASREKDRTNEQFF. The CDR3 DNA reads as TGTGCCAGCAGGGAGAAGGATAGGACCAATGAGCAGTTCTTC.

The chain's CDR3 is CASSHLTTYEQYF. For the CDR3, the DNA is TGTGCCAGCAGCCACCTAACCACCTACGAGCAGTACTTC. The chain recombines TRBV2 with TRBJ2-7, with D uncertain. The germline CDR1 and CDR2 sequences are SNHLY and FYNNEI. The CDR3 sequence is 13 residues long. V lost 6 bases and J lost 2, with 11 bases in between.

This clonotype appeared many times. The rearrangement joins TRBV7-3 to TRBJ2-3; 8 bases are shared with TRBD2. Germline trimming cut 5 bases from V and 0 bases from J; bases unmatched to any gene: 7. This CDR3 spans 16 amino acids. CDR1 is SGHTA, CDR2 FQGTGA, per germline. Here the CDR3 DNA reads TGTGCCAGCAGCGCCGAACTAGCGGCTAGCACAGATACGCAGTATTTT. Translating it yields CASSAELAASTDTQYF.

This clonotype was counted ten times or more. The chain has TRBV6-1 and TRBJ1-5, with TRBD1 matching 7 bases. V lost 6 bases, J lost 1 base, and 6 bases stayed unmatched. CDR1 and CDR2 from the germline V gene are MNHNS and SASEGT. This CDR3 region has 15 residues. Written as DNA, the CDR3 is TGTGCCAGCAGAGCACACAGGGGCAGCAATCAGCCCCAGCATTTT. This codes for CASRAHRGSNQPQHF.

The table lists this clonotype with a few counts. This sequence joins TRBV14 and TRBJ1-1; D unclear. The germline V gene encodes CDR1 SGHDN and CDR2 FVKESK. The V and J ends lost 4 bases and 12 bases respectively, with 15 bases between them. This CDR3 contains 12 residues. CDR3 residues: CASSRRTSFTFF. The DNA for the CDR3 is TGTGCCAGCAGCCGTAGAACAAGCTTTACTTTCTTT.

This clonotype was seen a handful of times. This chain links TRBV5-6 with TRBJ1-2; D is perhaps TRBD1 (6 bases). CDR3 size: 15 residues. Looked up from germline, CDR1 is SGHDT and CDR2 is YYEEEE. V gave up 4 bases and J gave up 3 bases, with 16 bases separating them. CDR3 coding DNA: TGTGCCAGCAGCCTGATCCTACAGGGCGACTATGGCTACACCTTC. Translating gives CASSLILQGDYGYTF.

This clonotype showed up just a few times. The gene calls are TRBV19 and TRBJ1-2; unclear D gene. This CDR3 contains 16 residues. V lost 5 bases and J 7 bases, leaving 23 bases between the germline ends. CDR1 LNHDA and CDR2 SQIVND come from the germline V gene (reference sequence). The CDR3 loop reads CASSPGSRTPPLGYTF. CDR3 sequence (DNA): TGTGCCAGTAGTCCCGGATCGCGGACCCCCCCTCTTGGCTACACCTTC.

The rearrangement links TRBV29-1 to TRBJ1-2, with 10 bases that match TRBD1. Germline V lookup: CDR1 SQVTM, CDR2 ANQGSEA. The V gene end was trimmed by 5 bases and the J gene end by 3 bases; junction bases not matched to a gene: 6. The CDR3 sequence is 14 residues long. The CDR3 bases are TGCAGCGTTCACCCGGGACAGGGGCACTATGGCTACACCTTC. Translation gives CSVHPGQGHYGYTF.

At least ten counts were recorded for this clonotype. The rearrangement joins TRBV2 to TRBJ2-3; 11 bases are shared with TRBD2. Germline V gives CDR1 SNHLY, CDR2 FYNNEI. This CDR3 has 22 residues. The V and J ends lost 0 bases and 0 bases, in that order; junction bases with no gene match: 17. The CDR3 loop reads CASSEALGASGGSSPSTDTQYF. The CDR3 DNA is TGTGCCAGCAGTGAAGCGCTTGGGGCTAGCGGGGGGTCGAGTCCTAGCACAGATACGCAGTATTTT.

This clonotype was seen ten or more times. Because the CDR3's place on the DNA is in doubt, the DNA is left out and the CDR3 is given as listed by TCRdb. The rearrangement uses TRBV28 and TRBJ2-5; TRBD1 is the table's D call and was not checked against the DNA. The CDR3 sequence runs 15 residues, both termini included. From germline, CDR1 is MDHEN and CDR2 SYDVKM. CDR3 in amino acids: CASSFLAGAVETQYF.

There are many counts of this clonotype. J is TRBJ1-6 and V is TRBV7-9, with D perhaps matching TRBD1 (5 bases). The CDR3 length is 13 residues. Germline V lookup: CDR1 SEHNR, CDR2 FQNEAQ (reference sequence). V shed 5 bases and J shed 9 bases, with 11 bases lying between them. Here the CDR3 reads CASSKGLSSPLHF. Here the CDR3 DNA reads TGTGCCAGCAGCAAGGGGTTGAGTTCACCCCTCCACTTT.

This clonotype was seen many times. The chain combines TRBV12-3 or TRBV12-4 with TRBJ1-2; a possible D gene is TRBD1 (6 bases). CDR3 length equals 14 residues. V gave up 2 bases and J gave up 4 bases, with 11 bases separating them. This chain's CDR3 is CASSLLSGAYGYTF. CDR3 nucleotides: TGTGCCAGCAGTTTACTCTCAGGGGCCTATGGCTACACCTTC.

The chain employs TRBV20-1 and TRBJ1-5; 9 nucleotides match TRBD1. The junction had 10 bases not matched to a gene; V was cut back by 3 bases and J by 7 bases. Germline V gives CDR1 DFQATT, CDR2 SNEGSKA (reference sequence). This CDR3 contains 15 residues. The CDR3 region has the DNA TGCAGTGCTAGGTTGGACAGGGGTTTTGGGCAGCCCCAGCATTTT. Amino acid sequence: CSARLDRGFGQPQHF.

This clonotype was counted at least ten times. The J gene is TRBJ1-3, the V gene TRBV7-9; D remains ambiguous. The germline V and J ends were trimmed by 5 bases and 0 bases, with 17 bases remaining between them. CDR3 length equals 17 residues. Germline V gives CDR1 SEHNR, CDR2 FQNEAQ (reference sequence). The chain's CDR3 is CASSEAYVGSSGNTIYF. The DNA for the CDR3 is TGTGCCAGCAGCGAAGCTTATGTCGGCAGCTCTGGAAACACCATATATTTT.